These 8 T cell receptor beta chains came from one sample sequenced in a study of shared clonotypes between healthy human individuals. The data were produced by immunoSEQ multiplex PCR, yet TCRdb's version contains in-frame clones alone and is incomplete. The sample carries millions of clones, around 95% recorded once. Sequencing input: naive CD4+ T cells sorted from blood. Indicated subset: CD45RA+ positively selected. These receptors all stem from a man aged 18-30 years in good health.

The chain is built from TRBV11-2 and TRBJ1-1; D is undetermined. V lost 5 bases, J lost 0 bases, and 7 bases lay in between. CDR1 is SGHAT, CDR2 FQNNGV, per germline. This CDR3 comprises 13 residues. CDR3 in amino acids: CASSPHMNTEAFF. CDR3 DNA: TGTGCCAGCAGCCCCCACATGAACACTGAAGCTTTCTTT.

V gene TRBV5-4 combines with J gene TRBJ2-5, with D possibly being TRBD2 (5 bases). Germline CDR1 and CDR2: SGHNT and YYREEE (reference sequence). CDR3 length: 13 amino acids. V was clipped by 3 bases and J by 2 bases, with 8 bases between them. As DNA, the CDR3 is TGTGCCAGCAGCTCCGGGGTTCAAGAGACCCAGTACTTC. This encodes CASSSGVQETQYF.

This clone was seen only a few times. The chain combines TRBV7-9 with TRBJ1-6, with D uncertain. The CDR3 is 11 amino acids. Germline assignment: CDR1 SEHNR and CDR2 FQNEAQ (reference sequence). V lost 4 bases and J 12 bases, leaving 7 bases between the germline ends. The CDR3, as DNA: TGTGCCAGCAGCTCCGGGGAACCCCTCCACTTT. It encodes CASSSGEPLHF.

The chain uses TRBV6-5 and TRBJ2-1; 11 bases are a match to TRBD2. The germline CDR1 and CDR2 sequences are MNHEY and SVGAGI. The CDR3 is made up of 16 amino acids. The junction had 7 bases not matched to a gene; V was cut back by 4 bases and J by 5 bases. DNA of the CDR3: TGTGCCAGCAGTTTCACTAGCGGGAGAACCCACAATGAGCAGTTCTTC. Translating gives CASSFTSGRTHNEQFF.

This clone appeared once. This chain uses TRBV9 with TRBJ2-7; D is possibly TRBD1 (5 bases). CDR1 is SGDLS, CDR2 YYNGEE, per germline. Trimming pared 3 bases from V and 6 bases from J, leaving 10 bases between. This CDR3 comprises 12 residues. CDR3 in DNA: TGTGCCAGCAGCGGTCAAGGGGTCGAGCAGTACTTC. It encodes CASSGQGVEQYF.

The CDR3 loop reads CARGLAGSQETQYF. CDR3 DNA sequence: TGCGCCAGAGGACTAGCGGGGTCCCAAGAGACCCAGTACTTC. This chain links TRBV5-1 with TRBJ2-5; 12 positions agree with TRBD2. Trimming cost V 8 bases and J 1 base; bases outside gene matches: 3. Germline V gene sequence: CDR1 SGHRS, CDR2 YFSETQ. The CDR3 consists of 14 residues.

V gene TRBV2 combines with J gene TRBJ2-5; 9 bases are shared with TRBD1. The J call may be in error: the DNA end matches TRBJ2-7 better. Per the germline V gene, CDR1 is SNHLY and CDR2 is FYNNEI. The length of the CDR3 is 13 residues. CDR3 amino acids: CASVRDRAYEQYF. The CDR3 DNA is TGTGCCAGCGTCCGGGACAGGGCCTACGAGCAGTACTTC.

The chain recombines TRBV19 with TRBJ1-1; the D gene is possibly TRBD1 (5 bases). In germline, CDR1 is LNHDA, CDR2 SQIVND (reference sequence). V lost 3 bases and J lost 0, with 11 bases in between. The CDR3 totals 15 residues. Here the CDR3 reads CASSIEGGVNTEAFF. In DNA, the CDR3 is TGTGCCAGTAGTATTGAGGGAGGGGTGAACACTGAAGCTTTCTTT.